These T cell receptor beta chains were read from a single sample in a study of T cell responses to AZD1222 COVID-19 vaccine. TCRdb's table, derived via immunoSEQ multiplex PCR, lists solely in-frame clones and lacks some. The sample records some 130,000 clones, approximately 92% being singletons. The input for sequencing was peripheral blood, taken 28 days after the second AZD1222 dose. These TCRs come from an adult who received the AZD1222 COVID-19 vaccine. Each CDR3 is given with its conserved first and last residue. Fields, in order: V gene, CDR3 protein.

>TRBV4-1
CASSQAHRQGVLGYTF
>TRBV9
CASSPGQPYEQYF
>TRBV7-9
CASSRRTGSREKLFF
>TRBV19
CASSIVGVRTEAFF
>TRBV28
CASSLYPRQEGYTF
>TRBV6-1
CASSEGLGTGYNEQFF
>TRBV6-1
CASSAKGGRYSNQPQHF
>TRBV7-2
CASSNTDTQYF
>TRBV18
CASSPFRGGGNEKLFF
>TRBV7-2
CASSLRQGDQPQHF
>TRBV13
CASSWPGQGGEQYF